A single sample gave rise to the 22 T cell receptor beta chains below, sequenced in a study of shared clonotypes between healthy human individuals. Produced via immunoSEQ multiplex PCR; TCRdb's table is partial and in-frame only. The data contain 450,000 to 500,000 clones, around 80% of them singletons. Sequencing used PBMCs. The receptors were gathered from a woman aged 40-49 years in good health. Some clones in this sample may be carry-over from other donors' samples.

As to this clone: The same CDR3 can be traced to other DNA sequences in this sample. This chain uses TRBV6-5 with TRBJ1-1; D uncertain. The germline CDR1 and CDR2 sequences are MNHEY and SVGAGI. The germline V and J ends were trimmed by 2 bases and 4 bases, with 2 bases remaining between them. CDR3 length: 11 residues. CDR3: CASSYGTEAFF. The CDR3, as DNA: TGTGCCAGCAGTTACGGCACTGAAGCTTTCTTT.

The chain joins TRBV6-6 to TRBJ2-1; TRBD2 aligns across 9 bases. Germline V CDR1 and CDR2: MNHNY, SVGAGI (reference sequence). V lost 2 bases and J lost 5; bases outside the gene matches: 7. The CDR3 length is 16 residues. CDR3 region: CASSYLGTSQDNEQFF. The CDR3 bases are TGTGCCAGCAGTTACCTCGGGACTAGCCAAGACAATGAGCAGTTCTTC.

The chain recombines TRBV30 with TRBJ2-7, with 11 bases lining up with TRBD1. CDR3 length: 15 residues. V lost 2 bases and J lost 2; bases outside the gene matches: 5. Germline V gives CDR1 GTSNPN, CDR2 SVGIG (reference sequence). The CDR3 sequence: CAWSKDRGLPYEQYF. The CDR3, as DNA: TGTGCCTGGAGTAAGGACAGGGGGCTGCCCTACGAGCAGTACTTC.

In this sample, this clone turned up a few times. V is TRBV20-1 and J is TRBJ1-1, with no clear D. The CDR3 spans 11 residues. V was pared by 7 bases and J by 5 bases, with 11 bases between. CDR1 DFQATT and CDR2 SNEGSKA come from the germline V gene (reference sequence). The CDR3 here is CSGEEGTEAFF. Here the CDR3 DNA reads TGCAGTGGGGAGGAAGGAACTGAAGCTTTCTTT.

The V call is TRBV14, the J call TRBJ2-7; D perhaps matches TRBD2 (5 bases). The germline V gene has CDR1 SGHDN and CDR2 FVKESK. This CDR3 region has 13 residues. The V and J ends lost 4 bases and 7 bases respectively, with 14 bases between them. The CDR3 bases are TGTGCCAGCAGCCCGAGGGTCCGAGGAGAGCAGTACTTC. This translates into CASSPRVRGEQYF.

This clone appeared a few times. This chain uses TRBV2 with TRBJ1-1; D not certain. V shed 10 bases and J shed 8 bases, with 20 bases lying between them. CDR1 and CDR2 (germline): SNHLY, FYNNEI. The CDR3 spans 13 residues. Here the CDR3 DNA reads TGTGCCACACAGCGAGAGATGACGGACGAAGCTTTCTTT. The encoded protein is CATQREMTDEAFF.

The chain employs TRBV7-9 and TRBJ2-1; 11 bases are a match to TRBD2. Trimming removed 3 bases from V and 8 bases from J; junction bases left unmatched: 3. This CDR3 region has 14 residues. Germline lookup yields CDR1 SEHNR and CDR2 FQNEAQ (reference sequence). The CDR3 reads CASSFTSGSYEQFF. The CDR3 DNA follows: TGTGCCAGCAGCTTTACTAGCGGGAGCTATGAGCAGTTCTTC.

This chain uses TRBV15 with TRBJ2-3; no definite D call. The CDR3 has 12 residues. Germline CDR1 reads LNHNV; CDR2 reads YYDKDF (reference sequence). Trimming took off 4 bases at V and 5 bases at J, with 7 bases between the two ends. Written as DNA, the CDR3 is TGTGCCACCAGCACGGAGAGAGATACGCAGTATTTT. Translation: CATSTERDTQYF.

This chain links TRBV27 with TRBJ2-5; the D gene is possibly TRBD2 (5 bases). Germline values: CDR1 MNHEY, CDR2 SMNVEV (reference sequence). This CDR3 is 19 amino acids long. Trimming cost V 4 bases and J 2 bases, with 26 bases left between them. Here the CDR3 reads CASSSLVDNRLTGQETQYF. CDR3 in DNA: TGTGCCAGCAGTTCCCTGGTAGATAATAGACTGACGGGGCAAGAGACCCAGTACTTC.

The chain joins TRBV10-3 to TRBJ2-1, with TRBD1 matching 8 bases. The length of the CDR3 is 15 residues. The V and J ends lost 10 bases and 7 bases, in that order; junction bases with no gene match: 15. The V gene's germline CDR1 is ENHRY and CDR2 SYGVKD. The CDR3 DNA reads TGTGCCACCACCTACATGACAGGGGTGAGGAATGAGCAGTTCTTC. The encoded protein is CATTYMTGVRNEQFF.

This chain uses TRBV19 with TRBJ2-2; 7 positions match TRBD1. The J segment lost 3 bases and the V segment lost 7 bases, leaving 5 bases of the junction unmatched. CDR3 length: 14 residues. Per the germline V gene, CDR1 is LNHDA and CDR2 is SQIVND (reference sequence). CDR3 amino acids: CASTGTVDTGELFF. CDR3 DNA sequence: TGTGCCAGTACAGGGACAGTAGACACCGGGGAGCTGTTTTTT.

The chain combines TRBV19 with TRBJ2-7; 9 bases map to TRBD1. V lost 8 bases to trimming and J lost 3 bases; unmatched junction nucleotides: 11. Germline V gives CDR1 LNHDA, CDR2 SQIVND (reference sequence). The CDR3 covers 15 residues. This CDR3 is CASAPTGTGLYEQYF. DNA of the CDR3: TGTGCCAGTGCACCAACCGGGACAGGGCTCTACGAGCAGTACTTC.

The chain uses TRBV7-8 and TRBJ1-1; 8 nucleotides line up with TRBD1. In germline, CDR1 is SGHVS, CDR2 FQNEAQ. The CDR3 totals 16 residues. Losses at the gene ends were 4 bases for V and 3 bases for J; bases not matched to a gene: 10. As DNA, the CDR3 is TGTGCCAGCAGCTCCCGGACAGGGATAACTGACACTGAAGCTTTCTTT. Its protein product is CASSSRTGITDTEAFF.

This clone was observed a few times. J is TRBJ2-5 and V is TRBV7-9; no clear D. The CDR3 spans 13 residues. V was shortened by 3 bases and J by 1 base, with 6 bases between the two germline ends. Germline V gene lookup returns CDR1 SEHNR and CDR2 FQNEAQ (reference sequence). The CDR3: CASSFQAQETQYF. The CDR3 DNA is TGTGCCAGCAGCTTCCAGGCCCAAGAGACCCAGTACTTC. Full variable domain (remainder filled in from reference TRBV7-9 and TRBJ2-5): DTGVSQNPRHKITKRGQNVTFRCDPISEHNRLYWYRQTLGQGPEFLTYFQNEAQLEKSRLLSDRFSAERPKGSFSTLEIQRTEQGDSAMYLCASSFQAQETQYFGPGTRLLVL.

The J gene is TRBJ1-2, the V gene TRBV7-8; 10 positions agree with TRBD1. The ends lost 5 bases at V and 8 bases at J; junction bases unmatched: 8. From germline, CDR1 is SGHVS and CDR2 FQNEAQ. The CDR3 contains 14 residues. CDR3 DNA sequence: TGTGCCAGCAGCACTGACAGGGGGCTAAGAGGCTACACCTTC. As protein: CASSTDRGLRGYTF.

The J gene is TRBJ1-2, the V gene TRBV5-6, with 7 bases identical to TRBD1. Unmatched junction bases numbered 2, after V lost 7 bases and J lost 2 bases. Germline V gene lookup returns CDR1 SGHDT and CDR2 YYEEEE. CDR3 size: 12 residues. CDR3 sequence: CASSTGNYGYTF. In nucleotides, the CDR3 is TGTGCCAGCTCGACAGGGAACTATGGCTACACCTTC.

This rearrangement joins TRBV28 to TRBJ1-3; tentative D call: TRBD1 (5 bases). The CDR3 spans 14 residues. From germline, CDR1 is MDHEN and CDR2 SYDVKM. With 7 bases removed from V and 5 bases from J, the gap between germline ends came to 15 bases. The CDR3 sequence is CASTIHGARNTIYF. The DNA of the CDR3 is TGTGCCAGCACCATCCACGGGGCGAGAAACACCATATATTTT. Supplemented by reference TRBV28 and TRBJ1-3, the full variable domain reads DVKVTQSSRYLVKRTGEKVFLECVQDMDHENMFWYRQDPGLGLRLIYFSYDVKMKEKGDIPEGYSVSREKKERFSLILESASTNQTSMYLCASTIHGARNTIYFGEGSWLTVV.

The chain links TRBV28 to TRBJ1-3; weak D call: TRBD1 (5 bases). V lost 7 bases, J lost 0 bases, and 13 bases lay in between. The CDR3 runs to 15 residues. CDR1 is MDHEN, CDR2 SYDVKM, per germline. In nucleotides, the CDR3 is TGTGCCAGCACCGCAGGGCTGAGCTCTGGAAACACCATATATTTT. This codes for CASTAGLSSGNTIYF.

V and J are TRBV27 and TRBJ2-7, with TRBD1 as a possible D gene (6 bases). Germline V CDR1 and CDR2: MNHEY, SMNVEV (reference sequence). The ends were cut back, 3 bases at V and 3 bases at J, with 18 bases in the middle. The CDR3 has 16 amino acids. The CDR3 DNA follows: TGTGCCAGCAGTTTGTCCTGGACAGCTTTTCGCTACGAGCAGTACTTC. It is translated as CASSLSWTAFRYEQYF.

The rearrangement links TRBV19 to TRBJ1-5, with 11 bases that match TRBD1. CDR1 is LNHDA, CDR2 SQIVND, per germline (reference sequence). This CDR3 region has 18 residues. V lost 4 bases and J lost 0; bases outside the gene matches: 8. The CDR3 DNA reads as TGTGCCAGTAGTAAACAAAGGACAGGGGGCTATAGCAATCAGCCCCAGCATTTT. It is translated as CASSKQRTGGYSNQPQHF.

This chain uses TRBV18 with TRBJ2-1, with a weak D call TRBD2 (5 bases). Trimming took 4 bases from V and 9 from J, leaving 19 bases between them. CDR3 length equals 15 residues. Per the germline V gene, CDR1 is KGHSH and CDR2 is LQKENI. The CDR3: CASSLLLVEITEQFF. The CDR3 DNA reads TGTGCCAGCTCACTACTACTAGTGGAGATAACTGAGCAGTTCTTC.

This chain connects TRBV7-9 to TRBJ1-2; D uncertain. CDR3 length: 12 residues. Germline values: CDR1 SEHNR, CDR2 FQNEAQ (reference sequence). V was trimmed by 1 base and J by 7 bases, leaving 7 bases between them. For the CDR3, the DNA is TGTGCCAGCAGCTTAGGCGGACGTGGCTACACCTTC. Protein: CASSLGGRGYTF. Full variable domain (outside the CDR3, taken from reference TRBV7-9 and TRBJ1-2): DTGVSQNPRHKITKRGQNVTFRCDPISEHNRLYWYRQTLGQGPEFLTYFQNEAQLEKSRLLSDRFSAERPKGSFSTLEIQRTEQGDSAMYLCASSLGGRGYTFGSGTRLTVV.